Each of the 7 T cell receptor beta chains below was sequenced from the same sample in a study of OX40 agonist ivuxolimab in advanced cancers. TCRdb keeps only in-frame clones here, not all; method: immunoSEQ multiplex PCR. The sample gives 50,000 to 60,000 clones, 90% of which show up once; around 5.8% is in the top ten. The sample here was CD4+ or CD8+ T cells sorted from blood, taken in a trial of the OX40 agonist ivuxolimab. Receptors were obtained from an adult with an advanced solid tumor such as melanoma, head and neck, liver or kidney cancer.

The rearrangement joins TRBV10-3 to TRBJ1-2, with 8 bases lining up with TRBD1. Germline V CDR1 and CDR2: ENHRY, SYGVKD. V gave up 6 bases and J gave up 5 bases; unmatched junction bases: 8. There are 14 residues in the CDR3. The CDR3 spells CAISGQGMIYGYTF. The CDR3 DNA is TGTGCCATCAGCGGACAGGGAATGATTTATGGCTACACCTTC.

The chain links TRBV12-5 to TRBJ2-1, with 12 bases lining up with TRBD2. The V and J ends lost 7 bases and 8 bases, in that order; junction bases with no gene match: 9. There are 15 residues in the CDR3. CDR1 and CDR2 from the germline V gene are LGHNT and FRNRAP. CDR3 nucleotides: TGTGCTAGTGCCCTCGGGACTAGCGGGTACGATGAGCAGTTCTTC. This translates into CASALGTSGYDEQFF.

V and J are TRBV19 and TRBJ1-1; tentative D call: TRBD1 (5 bases). The V end was cut by 7 bases, the J end by 0 bases, with 9 bases between. The germline gives CDR1 LNHDA, CDR2 SQIVND (reference sequence). CDR3 size: 13 residues. CDR3 DNA: TGTGCCAGTACAGGGACCGTGAACACTGAAGCTTTCTTT. This translates into CASTGTVNTEAFF.

J is TRBJ2-3 and V is TRBV5-1; 8 nucleotides align to TRBD2. The CDR3 contains 16 residues. Germline-derived CDR1 and CDR2 are SGHRS and YFSETQ. The trim removed 3 bases at V and 1 base at J, leaving 7 bases unmatched. CDR3 sequence reads: CASSSAGTRGTDTQYF. The CDR3 nucleotides are TGCGCCAGCAGCTCCGCCGGGACTAGGGGCACAGATACGCAGTATTTT.

The V call is TRBV5-1, the J call TRBJ2-5; D tentatively fits TRBD1 or TRBD2 (5 bases each). The CDR3 runs 14 residues. The V end lost 6 bases, the J end lost 1 base, and 13 bases lay between the germline ends. CDR1 and CDR2 from the germline V gene are SGHRS and YFSETQ. CDR3 DNA sequence: TGCGCCAGCACCCGGGGCCTAGGCCAAGAGACCCAGTACTTC. Residues: CASTRGLGQETQYF.

The table lists this clone with a few counts. The CDR3 DNA is TGTGCCAGCAGTTTATGGCCTTCTAATCGCGGCAATCAGCCCCAGCATTTT. Translating it yields CASSLWPSNRGNQPQHF. This sequence joins TRBV28 and TRBJ1-5, with no clear D. V gave up 0 bases and J gave up 2 bases, with 14 bases separating them. In germline, CDR1 is MDHEN, CDR2 SYDVKM. This CDR3 contains 17 residues.

The rearrangement links TRBV7-2 to TRBJ2-7; D is ambiguous. The germline gives CDR1 SGHTA, CDR2 FQGNSA. V shed 1 base and J shed 1 base, with 8 bases lying between them. The length of the CDR3 is 14 residues. The DNA of the CDR3 is TGTGCCAGCAGCTTAGGGGCCGGGTCCTACGAGCAGTACTTC. This codes for CASSLGAGSYEQYF.